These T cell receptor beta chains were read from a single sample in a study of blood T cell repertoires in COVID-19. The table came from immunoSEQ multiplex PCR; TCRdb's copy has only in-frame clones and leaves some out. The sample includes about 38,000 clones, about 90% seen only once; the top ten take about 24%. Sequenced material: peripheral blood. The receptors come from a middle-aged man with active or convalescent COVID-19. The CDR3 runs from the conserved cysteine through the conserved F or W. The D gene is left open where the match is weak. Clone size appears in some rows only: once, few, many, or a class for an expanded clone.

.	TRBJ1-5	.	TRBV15	CATSPYSNQPQHF	TGTGCCACCAGCCCCTATAGCAATCAGCCCCAGCATTTT
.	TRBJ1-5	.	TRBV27	CASSPRDTYSSNQPQHF	TGTGCCAGCAGCCCCCGGGACACCTATAGTAGCAATCAGCCCCAGCATTTT
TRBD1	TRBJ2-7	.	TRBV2	CASSERQGVDYEQYF	TGTGCCAGCAGTGAACGCCAGGGGGTTGACTACGAGCAGTACTTC
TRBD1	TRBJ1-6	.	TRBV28	CASVGTVRSPLHF	TGTGCCAGCGTCGGGACAGTTCGCTCACCCCTCCACTTT
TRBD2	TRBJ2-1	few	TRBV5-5	CASSWTSGGAGEQFF	TGTGCCAGCAGCTGGACTAGCGGGGGGGCTGGTGAGCAGTTCTTC
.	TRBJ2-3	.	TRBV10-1	CASSRRGGGTDTQYF	TGCGCCAGCAGCCGGAGGGGCGGGGGCACAGATACGCAGTATTTT
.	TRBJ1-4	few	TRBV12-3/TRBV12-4	CASCIGGEKLFF	TGTGCCAGCTGTATTGGTGGCGAAAAACTGTTTTTT
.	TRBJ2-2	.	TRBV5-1	CASSGRDLNTGELFF	TGCGCCAGCAGCGGCCGGGACTTGAACACCGGGGAGCTGTTTTTT
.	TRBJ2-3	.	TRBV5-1	CASEGGSVYTQYF	TGCGCCAGCGAGGGGGGGAGTGTGTATACGCAGTATTTT
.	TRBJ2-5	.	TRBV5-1	CASSRDLGGIPLGQETQYF	TGCGCCAGCAGCCGGGACTTGGGCGGGATCCCCCTTGGCCAAGAGACCCAGTACTTC
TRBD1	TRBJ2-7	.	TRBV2	CASSRDRASYEQYF	TGTGCCAGCAGTCGGGACAGAGCCTCCTACGAGCAGTACTTC
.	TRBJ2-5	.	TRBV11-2	CASSLDTGYRQETQYF	TGTGCCAGTAGCTTAGATACGGGGTATAGGCAAGAGACCCAGTACTTC
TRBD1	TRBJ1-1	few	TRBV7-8	CASQRRETGAEAFF	TGTGCCAGTCAACGCCGAGAAACAGGGGCTGAAGCTTTCTTT
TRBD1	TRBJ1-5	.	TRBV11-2	CASSQGQGRGPQHF	TGTGCCAGCAGCCAGGGACAGGGGAGGGGGCCCCAGCATTTT
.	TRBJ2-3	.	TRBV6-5	CASSYSGGNTDTQYF	TGTGCCAGCAGTTACTCGGGCGGGAACACAGATACGCAGTATTTT
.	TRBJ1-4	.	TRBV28	CASHGEEEKLFF	TGTGCCAGCCACGGTGAGGAGGAAAAACTGTTTTTT
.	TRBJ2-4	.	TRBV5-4	CASSSHPKNIQYF	TGTGCCAGCAGCTCACATCCCAAAAACATTCAGTACTTC
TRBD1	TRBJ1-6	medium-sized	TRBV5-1	CASSLLGTEYNSPLHF	TGCGCCAGCAGCTTGTTAGGGACAGAGTATAATTCACCCCTCCACTTT
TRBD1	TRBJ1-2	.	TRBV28	CASSVLQGSSYGYTF	TGTGCCAGCAGTGTCCTACAGGGGTCATCCTATGGCTACACCTTC
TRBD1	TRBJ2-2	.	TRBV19	CASSGRGGSGELFF	TGTGCCAGTAGTGGCCGAGGGGGCTCCGGGGAGCTGTTTTTT
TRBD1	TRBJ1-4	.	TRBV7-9	CASSIGTGGTEKLFF	TGTGCCAGCAGCATCGGGACAGGGGGCACTGAAAAACTGTTTTTT
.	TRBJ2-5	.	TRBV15	CATSRGSEETQYF	TGTGCCACCAGCAGAGGCTCTGAGGAGACCCAGTACTTC
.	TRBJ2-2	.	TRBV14	CASSQEKRVTAGELFF	TGTGCCAGCAGCCAAGAGAAGAGGGTTACGGCCGGGGAGCTGTTTTTT
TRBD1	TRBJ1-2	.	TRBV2	CASSGDRDGYTF	TGTGCCAGCAGCGGGGACAGGGATGGCTACACCTTC
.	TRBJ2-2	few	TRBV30	CAWRSREVTGELFF	TGTGCCTGGAGGTCCCGGGAAGTCACCGGGGAGCTGTTTTTT
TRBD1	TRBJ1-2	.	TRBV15	CATSRGDSQYGYTF	TGTGCCACCAGCAGAGGGGACAGCCAATATGGCTACACCTTC
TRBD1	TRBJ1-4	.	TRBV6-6	CASRRPGQGQEKLFF	TGTGCCAGCCGTCGCCCGGGACAGGGTCAAGAAAAACTGTTTTTT
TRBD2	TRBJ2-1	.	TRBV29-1	CSASGTSGGDNEQFF	TGCAGCGCGTCCGGGACTAGCGGGGGGGACAATGAGCAGTTCTTC
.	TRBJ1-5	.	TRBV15	CATSSTGHSNQPQHF	TGTGCCACCAGCAGTACAGGTCATAGCAATCAGCCCCAGCATTTT
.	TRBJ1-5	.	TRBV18	CASSPPGSYNQPQHF	TGTGCCAGCTCACCACCGGGCAGCTACAATCAGCCCCAGCATTTT
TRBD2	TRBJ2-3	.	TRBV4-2	CASSQDLAGGRDTQYF	TGTGCCAGCAGCCAAGACTTAGCGGGGGGCCGGGATACGCAGTATTTT
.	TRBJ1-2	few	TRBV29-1	CSVPTGSWGYTF	TGCAGCGTCCCGACAGGATCTTGGGGCTACACCTTC
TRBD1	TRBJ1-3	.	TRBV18	CASSPQLQGQGAFGNTIYF	TGTGCCAGCTCACCACAACTTCAAGGACAGGGGGCTTTTGGAAACACCATATATTTT
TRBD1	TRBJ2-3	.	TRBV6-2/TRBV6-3	CASSWDRTTDTQYF	TGTGCCAGCAGTTGGGACAGAACCACAGATACGCAGTATTTT
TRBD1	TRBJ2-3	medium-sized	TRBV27	CASSHFPDRASTDTQYF	TGTGCCAGCAGTCATTTTCCGGACAGGGCTAGCACAGATACGCAGTATTTT
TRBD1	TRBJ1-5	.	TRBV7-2	CASSFTGQGNQPQHF	TGTGCCAGCAGCTTTACGGGACAGGGAAATCAGCCCCAGCATTTT
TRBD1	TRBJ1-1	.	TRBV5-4	CASSSRFRGRFTEAFF	TGTGCCAGCAGCTCCAGATTCAGGGGGCGATTCACTGAAGCTTTCTTT
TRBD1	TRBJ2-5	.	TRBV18	CASSSRTGGETQYF	TGTGCCAGCTCATCTAGGACAGGGGGAGAGACCCAGTACTTC
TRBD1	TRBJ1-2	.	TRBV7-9	CASSFGQGDGYTF	TGTGCCAGCAGCTTCGGACAGGGGGATGGCTACACCTTC
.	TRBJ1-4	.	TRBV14	CASSQATPRDPTNEKLFF	TGTGCCAGCAGCCAAGCGACACCCCGCGACCCAACTAATGAAAAACTGTTTTTT
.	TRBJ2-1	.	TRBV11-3	CASSLGGQTLGSEQFF	TGTGCCAGCAGCTTGGGGGGACAGACTCTTGGGAGTGAGCAGTTCTTC
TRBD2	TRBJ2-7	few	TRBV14	CASSQFSGAYEQYF	TGTGCCAGCAGCCAGTTTAGCGGGGCCTACGAGCAGTACTTC
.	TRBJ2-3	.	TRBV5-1	CASSSPGAGVTDTQYF	TGCGCCAGCAGCTCGCCTGGGGCAGGGGTCACAGATACGCAGTATTTT
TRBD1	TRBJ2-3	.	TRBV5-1	CASSSFLTGEDTQYF	TGCGCCAGCAGCTCCTTTTTGACAGGGGAAGATACGCAGTATTTT
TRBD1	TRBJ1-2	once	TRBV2	CASGDRGGYTF	TGTGCCAGCGGGGACAGGGGTGGCTACACCTTC
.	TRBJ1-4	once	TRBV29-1	CSVDGGLQEKLFF	TGCAGCGTCGACGGGGGGTTGCAGGAAAAACTGTTTTTT
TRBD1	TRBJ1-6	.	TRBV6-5	CASRPGQGNSPLHF	TGTGCCAGTCGTCCGGGACAGGGGAATTCACCCCTCCACTTT
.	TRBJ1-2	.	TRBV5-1	CASSLGGILGHSDYGYTF	TGCGCCAGCAGTTTAGGGGGAATATTGGGACACTCGGACTATGGCTACACCTTC
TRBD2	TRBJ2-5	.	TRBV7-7	CASNPGALAGPTAQYF	TGTGCCAGCAACCCGGGGGCTTTAGCGGGGCCAACGGCCCAGTACTTC
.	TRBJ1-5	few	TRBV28	CASDAIGVSNQPQHF	TGTGCCAGTGATGCTATAGGGGTTAGCAATCAGCCCCAGCATTTT
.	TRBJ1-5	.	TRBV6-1	CASSDLSGVTQPQHF	TGTGCCAGCAGTGATTTGTCAGGGGTGACTCAGCCCCAGCATTTT
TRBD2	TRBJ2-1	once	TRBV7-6	CASTRSGSSYNEQFF	TGTGCCAGCACCCGTAGCGGGAGTTCCTACAATGAGCAGTTCTTC